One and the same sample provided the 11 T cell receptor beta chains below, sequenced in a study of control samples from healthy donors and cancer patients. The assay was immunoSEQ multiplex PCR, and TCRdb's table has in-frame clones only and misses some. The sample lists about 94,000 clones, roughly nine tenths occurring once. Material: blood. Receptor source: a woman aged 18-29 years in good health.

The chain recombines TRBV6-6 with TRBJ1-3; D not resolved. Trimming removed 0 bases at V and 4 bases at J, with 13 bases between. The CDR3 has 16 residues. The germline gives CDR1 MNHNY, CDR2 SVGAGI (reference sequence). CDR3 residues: CASSYSAPPGGNTIYF. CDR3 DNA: TGTGCCAGCAGTTACTCAGCCCCTCCGGGAGGAAACACCATATATTTT.

The CDR3 DNA sequence: TGTGCCAGCGCAATCGGGTACACGAACACCGGGGAGCTGTTTTTT. Amino acids: CASAIGYTNTGELFF. This chain uses TRBV6-5 with TRBJ2-2; D uncertain. From germline, CDR1 is MNHEY and CDR2 SVGAGI. The CDR3 spans 15 residues. V was shortened by 8 bases and J by 0 bases, with 13 bases between the two germline ends.

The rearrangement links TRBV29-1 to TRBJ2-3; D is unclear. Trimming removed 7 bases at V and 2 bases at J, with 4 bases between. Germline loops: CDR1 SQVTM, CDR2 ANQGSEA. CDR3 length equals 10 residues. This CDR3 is CSGATDTQYF. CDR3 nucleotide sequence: TGCAGCGGGGCCACAGATACGCAGTATTTT.

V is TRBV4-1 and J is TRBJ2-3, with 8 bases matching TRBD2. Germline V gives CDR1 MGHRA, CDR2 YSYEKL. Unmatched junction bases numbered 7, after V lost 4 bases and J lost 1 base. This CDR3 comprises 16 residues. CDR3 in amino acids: CASSLHSGGGTDTQYF. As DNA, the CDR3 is TGCGCCAGCAGCCTCCACTCCGGGGGGGGCACAGATACGCAGTATTTT.

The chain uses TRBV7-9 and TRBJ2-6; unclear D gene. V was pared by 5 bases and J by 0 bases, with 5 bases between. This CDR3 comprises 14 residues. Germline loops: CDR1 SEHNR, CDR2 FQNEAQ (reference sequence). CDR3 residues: CASSNDSGANVLTF. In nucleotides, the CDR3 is TGTGCCAGCAGCAATGACTCTGGGGCCAACGTCCTGACTTTC. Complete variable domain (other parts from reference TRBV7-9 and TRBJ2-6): DTGVSQNPRHKITKRGQNVTFRCDPISEHNRLYWYRQTLGQGPEFLTYFQNEAQLEKSRLLSDRFSAERPKGSFSTLEIQRTEQGDSAMYLCASSNDSGANVLTFGAGSRLTVL.

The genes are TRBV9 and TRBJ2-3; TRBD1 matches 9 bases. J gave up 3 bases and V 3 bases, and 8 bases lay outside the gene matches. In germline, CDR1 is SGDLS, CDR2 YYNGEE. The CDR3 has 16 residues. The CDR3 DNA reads TGTGCCAGCAGCGCTCGCCGGGACAGGGTTACAGATACGCAGTATTTT. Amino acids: CASSARRDRVTDTQYF.

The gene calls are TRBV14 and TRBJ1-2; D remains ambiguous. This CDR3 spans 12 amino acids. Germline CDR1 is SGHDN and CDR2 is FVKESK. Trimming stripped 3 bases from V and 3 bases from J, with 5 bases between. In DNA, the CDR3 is TGTGCCAGCAGCCAGTTGCACTATGGCTACACCTTC. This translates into CASSQLHYGYTF.

This CDR3 is CASSLGGAGNTGELFF. DNA for the CDR3: TGTGCCAGCAGCTTGGGTGGAGCGGGGAACACCGGGGAGCTGTTTTTT. This chain connects TRBV7-3 to TRBJ2-2; tentatively, D is TRBD2 (6 bases). The CDR3 spans 16 residues. V was shortened by 3 bases and J by 1 base, with 12 bases between the two germline ends. Germline CDR1 reads SGHTA; CDR2 reads FQGTGA.

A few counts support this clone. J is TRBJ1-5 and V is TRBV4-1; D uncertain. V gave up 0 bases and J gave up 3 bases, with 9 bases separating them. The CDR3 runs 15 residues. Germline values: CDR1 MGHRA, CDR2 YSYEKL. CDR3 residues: CASSQEPPVNQPQHF. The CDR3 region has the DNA TGCGCCAGCAGCCAAGAACCCCCAGTCAATCAGCCCCAGCATTTT.

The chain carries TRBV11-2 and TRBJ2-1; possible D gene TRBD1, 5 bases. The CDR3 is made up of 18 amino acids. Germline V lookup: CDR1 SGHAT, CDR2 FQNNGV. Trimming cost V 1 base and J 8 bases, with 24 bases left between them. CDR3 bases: TGTGCCAGCAGCTTAGCTCCCCCAGGGTGGTCGACCCCTTATGAGCAGTTCTTC. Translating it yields CASSLAPPGWSTPYEQFF.

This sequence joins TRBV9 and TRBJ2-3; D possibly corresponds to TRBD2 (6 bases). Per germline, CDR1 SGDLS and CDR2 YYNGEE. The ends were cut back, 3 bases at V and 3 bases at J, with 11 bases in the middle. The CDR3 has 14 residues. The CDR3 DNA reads TGTGCCAGCAGCGGCCGCGGGAATACAGATACGCAGTATTTT. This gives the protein CASSGRGNTDTQYF.